This T cell receptor (beta chain) stems from a study of beta chain features in type 1 diabetes. Study-wide context: Patients and healthy donors were similar in age, gender and cell yields. Broader study findings: Across patients, naive, central memory and Treg TCRB repertoires exhibited apparently greater similarity than was observed across healthy donors. TCRB CDR3s from Type 1 diabetes patients were moderately but significantly shorter in all four CD4+ subsets.

This CDR3 is 14 amino acids long. CDR1 and CDR2 from the germline V gene are KGHSH and LQKENI. The ends were cut back, 3 bases at V and 4 bases at J, with 12 bases in the middle. Every bit of the isolated RNA underwent reverse transcription, so sequencing read expressed TCRB transcripts. This table comes from immunoSEQ multiplex PCR, and its TCRdb copy is limited to in-frame clones, with some not included. The sample yields a few hundred thousand clones, about 15% seen once. On this clone: Antigen: not known.

Based on CD45RO/CCR7/CD25/CD127/CD95/CD27, CD4+ regulatory, stem cell-like memory, naive and central memory cells were sorted. Specimen: naive CD4+ T cells from blood. The TCR originated in a man aged 18 to 30 with type 1 diabetes. This chain links TRBV18 with TRBJ1-1; D perhaps matches TRBD1 (5 bases). CDR3 coding DNA: TGTGCCAGCTCACCGAAATTGGGGCCCACTGAAGCTTTCTTT. Its translation is CASSPKLGPTEAFF.